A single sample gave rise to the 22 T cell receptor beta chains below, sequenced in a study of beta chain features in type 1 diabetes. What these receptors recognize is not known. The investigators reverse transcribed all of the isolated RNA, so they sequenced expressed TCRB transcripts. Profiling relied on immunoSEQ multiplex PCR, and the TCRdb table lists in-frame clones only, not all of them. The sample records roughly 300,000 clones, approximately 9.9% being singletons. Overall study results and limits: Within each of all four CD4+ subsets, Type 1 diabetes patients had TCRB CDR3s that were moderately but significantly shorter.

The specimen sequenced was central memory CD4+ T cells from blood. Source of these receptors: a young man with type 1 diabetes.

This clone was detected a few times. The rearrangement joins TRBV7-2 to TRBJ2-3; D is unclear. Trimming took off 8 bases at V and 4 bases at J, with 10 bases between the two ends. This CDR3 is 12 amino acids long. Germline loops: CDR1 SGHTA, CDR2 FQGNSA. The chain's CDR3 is CASGMSSDTQYF. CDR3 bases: TGTGCCAGCGGGATGTCCTCAGATACGCAGTATTTT.

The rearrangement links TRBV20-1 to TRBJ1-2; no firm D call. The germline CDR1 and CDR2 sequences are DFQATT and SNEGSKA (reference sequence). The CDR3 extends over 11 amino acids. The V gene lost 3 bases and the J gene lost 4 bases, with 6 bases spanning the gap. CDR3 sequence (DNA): TGCAGTGCTAGTGTGAGCTATGGCTACACCTTC. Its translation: CSASVSYGYTF.

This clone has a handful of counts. DNA of the CDR3: TGCGCCAGCAGCCAAGATCGGGGGGCGAGCACAGATACGCAGTATTTT. This gives the protein CASSQDRGASTDTQYF. The chain carries TRBV4-1 and TRBJ2-3; perhaps TRBD2 as D (7 bases). The V gene lost 0 bases and the J gene lost 0 bases, with 10 bases spanning the gap. This CDR3 has 16 amino acids. The germline V gene has CDR1 MGHRA and CDR2 YSYEKL.

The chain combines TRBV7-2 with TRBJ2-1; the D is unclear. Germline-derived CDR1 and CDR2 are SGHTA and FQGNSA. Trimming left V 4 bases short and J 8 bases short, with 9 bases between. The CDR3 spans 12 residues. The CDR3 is CASSSYFDEQFF. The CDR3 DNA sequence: TGTGCCAGCAGCTCCTACTTCGATGAGCAGTTCTTC. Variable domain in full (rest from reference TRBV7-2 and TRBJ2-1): GAGVSQSPSNKVTEKGKDVELRCDPISGHTALYWYRQSLGQGLEFLIYFQGNSAPDKSGLPSDRFSAERTGGSVSTLTIQRTQQEDSAVYLCASSSYFDEQFFGPGTRLTVL.

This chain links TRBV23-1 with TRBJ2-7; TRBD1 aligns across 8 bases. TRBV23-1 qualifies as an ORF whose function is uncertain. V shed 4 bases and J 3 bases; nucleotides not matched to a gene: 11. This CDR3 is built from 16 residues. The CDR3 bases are TGCGCCAGCAGTCCTGCCCGACAGGGGCCTCGCTACGAGCAGTACTTC. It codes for CASSPARQGPRYEQYF.

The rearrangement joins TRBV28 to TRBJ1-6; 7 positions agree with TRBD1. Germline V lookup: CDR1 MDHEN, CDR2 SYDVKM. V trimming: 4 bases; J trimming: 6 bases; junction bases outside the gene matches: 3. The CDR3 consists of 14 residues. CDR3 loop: CASSSGTANSPLHF. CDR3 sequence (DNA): TGTGCCAGCAGTTCCGGGACAGCTAATTCACCCCTCCACTTT.

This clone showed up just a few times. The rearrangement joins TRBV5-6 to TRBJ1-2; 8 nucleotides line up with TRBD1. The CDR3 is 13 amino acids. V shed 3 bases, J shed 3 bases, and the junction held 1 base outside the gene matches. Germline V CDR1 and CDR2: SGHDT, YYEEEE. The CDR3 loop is CASSSDRDYGYTF. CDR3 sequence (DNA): TGTGCCAGCAGCTCGGACAGGGACTATGGCTACACCTTC.

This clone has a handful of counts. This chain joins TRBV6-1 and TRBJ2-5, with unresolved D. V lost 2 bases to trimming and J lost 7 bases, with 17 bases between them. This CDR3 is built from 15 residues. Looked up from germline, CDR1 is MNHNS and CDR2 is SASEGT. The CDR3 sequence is CASSELRSNLGTQYF. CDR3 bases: TGTGCCAGCAGTGAATTGCGGTCTAACTTGGGGACCCAGTACTTC.

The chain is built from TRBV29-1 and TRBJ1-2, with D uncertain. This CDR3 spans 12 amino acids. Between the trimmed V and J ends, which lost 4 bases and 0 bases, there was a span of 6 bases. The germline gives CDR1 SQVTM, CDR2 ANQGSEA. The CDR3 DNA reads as TGCAGCGTTGGCAGCTCTAACTATGGCTACACCTTC. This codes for CSVGSSNYGYTF. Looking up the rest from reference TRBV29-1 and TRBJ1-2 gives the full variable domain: SAVISQKPSRDICQRGTSLTIQCQVDSQVTMMFWYRQQPGQSLTLIATANQGSEATYESGFVIDKFPISRPNLTFSTLTVSNMSPEDSSIYLCSVGSSNYGYTFGSGTRLTVV.

The CDR3 DNA reads as TGTGCCTGGAGTAAGGGGGGGGATCAGCCCCAGCATTTT. Translated: CAWSKGGDQPQHF. The rearrangement uses TRBV30 and TRBJ1-5, with D possibly TRBD1 on 6 matching bases. Trimming took off 2 bases at V and 5 bases at J, with 10 bases between the two ends. Germline-derived CDR1 and CDR2 are GTSNPN and SVGIG (reference sequence). The CDR3 length is 13 residues.

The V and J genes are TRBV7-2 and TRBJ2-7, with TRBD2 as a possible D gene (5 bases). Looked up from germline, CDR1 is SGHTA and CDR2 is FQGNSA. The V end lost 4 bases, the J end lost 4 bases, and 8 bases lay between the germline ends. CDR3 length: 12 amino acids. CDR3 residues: CASSSSGYEQYF. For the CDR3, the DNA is TGTGCCAGCAGCTCTTCGGGGTACGAGCAGTACTTC.

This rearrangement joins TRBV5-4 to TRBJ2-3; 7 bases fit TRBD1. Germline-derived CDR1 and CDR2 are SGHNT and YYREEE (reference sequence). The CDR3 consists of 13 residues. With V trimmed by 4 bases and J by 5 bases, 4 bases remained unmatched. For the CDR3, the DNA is TGTGCCAGCAGCGCGGACAGGCGAGATACGCAGTATTTT. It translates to CASSADRRDTQYF. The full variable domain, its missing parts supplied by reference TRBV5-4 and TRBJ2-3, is ETGVTQSPTHLIKTRGQQVTLRCSSQSGHNTVSWYQQALGQGPQFIFQYYREEENGRGNFPPRFSGLQFPNYSSELNVNALELDDSALYLCASSADRRDTQYFGPGTRLTVL.

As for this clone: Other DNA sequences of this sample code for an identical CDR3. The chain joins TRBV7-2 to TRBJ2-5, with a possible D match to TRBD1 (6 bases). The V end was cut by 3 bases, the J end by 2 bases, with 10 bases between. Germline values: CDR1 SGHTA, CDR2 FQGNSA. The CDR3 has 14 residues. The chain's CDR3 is CASSFGTIQETQYF. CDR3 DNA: TGTGCCAGCAGCTTCGGGACAATACAAGAGACCCAGTACTTC.

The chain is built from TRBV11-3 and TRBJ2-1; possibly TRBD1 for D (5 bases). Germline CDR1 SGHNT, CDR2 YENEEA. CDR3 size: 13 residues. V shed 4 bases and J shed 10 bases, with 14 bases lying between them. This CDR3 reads CASSSMVGQEQFF. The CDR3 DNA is TGTGCCAGCAGCTCGATGGTGGGGCAGGAGCAGTTCTTC.

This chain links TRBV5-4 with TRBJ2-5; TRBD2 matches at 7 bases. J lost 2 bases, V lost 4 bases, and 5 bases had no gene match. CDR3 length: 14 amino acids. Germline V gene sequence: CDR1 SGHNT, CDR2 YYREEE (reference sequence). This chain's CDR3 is CASSDLAAQETQYF. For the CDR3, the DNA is TGTGCCAGCAGCGACCTAGCGGCGCAAGAGACCCAGTACTTC.

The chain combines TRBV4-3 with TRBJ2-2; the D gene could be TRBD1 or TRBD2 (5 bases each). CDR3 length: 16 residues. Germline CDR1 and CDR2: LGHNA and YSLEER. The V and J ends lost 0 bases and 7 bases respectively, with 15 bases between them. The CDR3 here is CASSQDAGSRVGELFF. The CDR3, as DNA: TGCGCCAGCAGCCAAGACGCAGGGAGTCGTGTCGGGGAGCTGTTTTTT.

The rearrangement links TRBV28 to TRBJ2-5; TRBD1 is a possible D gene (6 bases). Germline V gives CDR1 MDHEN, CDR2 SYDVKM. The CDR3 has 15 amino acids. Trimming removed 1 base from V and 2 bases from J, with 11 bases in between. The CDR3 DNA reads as TGTGCCAGCAGTTTATCGGGACAACGTCAAGAGACCCAGTACTTC. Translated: CASSLSGQRQETQYF.

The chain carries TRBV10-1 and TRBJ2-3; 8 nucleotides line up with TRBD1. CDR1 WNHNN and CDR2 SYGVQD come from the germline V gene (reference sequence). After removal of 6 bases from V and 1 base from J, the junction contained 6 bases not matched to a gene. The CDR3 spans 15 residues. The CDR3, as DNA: TGCGCCAGCAGATCCGGGACAGGCGGCACAGATACGCAGTATTTT. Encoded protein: CASRSGTGGTDTQYF.

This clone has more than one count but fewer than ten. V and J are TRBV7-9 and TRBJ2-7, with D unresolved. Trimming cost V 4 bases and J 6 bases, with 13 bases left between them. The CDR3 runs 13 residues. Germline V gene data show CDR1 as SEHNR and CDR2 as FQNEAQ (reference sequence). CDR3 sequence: CASSYVHSSEQYF. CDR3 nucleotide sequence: TGTGCCAGCAGCTATGTACATAGCTCCGAGCAGTACTTC.

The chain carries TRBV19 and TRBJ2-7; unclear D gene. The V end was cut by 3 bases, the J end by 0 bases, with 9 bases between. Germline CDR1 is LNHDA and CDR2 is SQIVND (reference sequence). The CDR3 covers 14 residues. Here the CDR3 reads CASSIIARSYEQYF. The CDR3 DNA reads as TGTGCCAGTAGTATCATCGCACGCTCCTACGAGCAGTACTTC.

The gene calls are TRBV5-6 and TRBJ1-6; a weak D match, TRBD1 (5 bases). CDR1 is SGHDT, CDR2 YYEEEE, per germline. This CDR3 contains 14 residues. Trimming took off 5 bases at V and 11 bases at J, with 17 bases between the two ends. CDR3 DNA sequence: TGTGCCAGCAGGGTCAGGGCCTCGTTAGCACCCCTCCACTTT. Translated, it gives CASRVRASLAPLHF. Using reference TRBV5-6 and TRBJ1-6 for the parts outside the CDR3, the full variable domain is DAGVTQSPTHLIKTRGQQVTLRCSPKSGHDTVSWYQQALGQGPQFIFQYYEEEERQRGNFPDRFSGHQFPNYSSELNVNALLLGDSALYLCASRVRASLAPLHFGNGTRLTVT.

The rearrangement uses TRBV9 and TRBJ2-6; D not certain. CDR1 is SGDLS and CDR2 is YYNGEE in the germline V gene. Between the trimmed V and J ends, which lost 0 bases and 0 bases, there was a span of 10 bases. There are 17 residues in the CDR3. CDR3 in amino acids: CASSVAIRVSGANVLTF. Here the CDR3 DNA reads TGTGCCAGCAGCGTAGCTATTCGGGTCTCTGGGGCCAACGTCCTGACTTTC.